Below, one TCR beta chain is given with its context. Its antigen is as yet unknown. The assay was immunoSEQ multiplex PCR, and TCRdb's table has in-frame clones only and misses some. The sample has approximately 180,000 clones; around 88% are singletons. The CDR3 is 12 amino acids. Trimming removed 4 bases from V and 4 bases from J; junction bases left unmatched: 3. Germline V gene data show CDR1 as SQVTM and CDR2 as ANQGSEA. The data were obtained in a study of T cell responses to AZD1222 COVID-19 vaccine. Study findings and constraints: Reports indicate that nearly half of spike-specific TCRs are directed at unmutated variant regions.

The sequence derives from an adult in good health. The sample here was peripheral blood, taken on day 0 of AZD1222 vaccination. V is TRBV29-1 and J is TRBJ1-2; 7 nucleotides align to TRBD1. CDR3 region: CSVVGQPYGYTF. CDR3 DNA: TGCAGCGTTGTGGGACAGCCCTATGGCTACACCTTC.